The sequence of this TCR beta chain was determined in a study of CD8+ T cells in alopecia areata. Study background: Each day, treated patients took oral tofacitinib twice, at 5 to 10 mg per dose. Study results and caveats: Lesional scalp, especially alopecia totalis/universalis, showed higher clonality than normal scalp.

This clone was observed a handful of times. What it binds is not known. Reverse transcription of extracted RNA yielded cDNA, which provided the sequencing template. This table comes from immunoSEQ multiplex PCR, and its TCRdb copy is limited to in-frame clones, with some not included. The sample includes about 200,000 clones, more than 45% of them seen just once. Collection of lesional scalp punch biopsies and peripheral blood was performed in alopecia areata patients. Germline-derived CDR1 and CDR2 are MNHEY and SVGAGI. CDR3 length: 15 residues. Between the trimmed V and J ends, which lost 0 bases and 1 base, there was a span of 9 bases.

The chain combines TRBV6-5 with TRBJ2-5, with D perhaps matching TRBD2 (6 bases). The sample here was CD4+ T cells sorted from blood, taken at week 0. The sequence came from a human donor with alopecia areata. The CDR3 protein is CASSYSRLVQETQYF. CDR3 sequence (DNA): TGTGCCAGCAGTTACTCGAGACTAGTCCAAGAGACCCAGTACTTC.